The rows below give T cell receptor beta chains drawn from one sample of a study of shared clonotypes between healthy human individuals. The table came from immunoSEQ multiplex PCR; TCRdb's copy has only in-frame clones and leaves some out. The repertoire includes over 700,000 clones, roughly 72% of them detected once, and more than 1.5% sits in the top ten. Material for sequencing was memory CD4+ T cells sorted from blood. These receptors were obtained from a woman in her thirties in good health. CDR3s include the opening cysteine and the closing phenylalanine or tryptophan. Fields, in order: CDR3 length, J gene, D gene, V gene, clone size, CDR3 protein, CDR3 DNA. A D gene is named only where the DNA matches it firmly. Rows may omit the clone size; those that give it use once, few, many or a size class.

15 | TRBJ1-1 | NA | TRBV5-1 | few | CASSLSGTADTEAFF | TGCGCCAGCAGCTTGTCAGGGACGGCGGACACTGAAGCTTTCTTT
13 | TRBJ1-1 | NA | TRBV29-1 | NA | CSVVGGLNTEAFF | TGCAGCGTTGTGGGGGGGTTGAACACTGAAGCTTTCTTT
12 | TRBJ2-1 | NA | TRBV25-1 | NA | CASSDGAEEQFF | TGTGCCAGCAGTGACGGGGCAGAAGAGCAGTTCTTC
14 | TRBJ1-2 | NA | TRBV2 | NA | CASSPHGGTYGYTF | TGTGCCAGCAGTCCCCACGGGGGTACCTATGGCTACACCTTC
14 | TRBJ2-3 | NA | TRBV25-1 | NA | CASSVGESGDTQYF | TGTGCCAGCAGTGTAGGGGAGTCGGGAGATACGCAGTATTTT
15 | TRBJ2-7 | TRBD2 | TRBV28 | few | CASSGRAGVGYEQYF | TGTGCCAGCAGCGGGAGAGCGGGAGTGGGCTACGAGCAGTACTTC
11 | TRBJ2-5 | NA | TRBV5-4 | few | CASSLQETQYF | TGTGCCAGCAGCTTACAAGAGACCCAGTACTTC
17 | TRBJ2-7 | TRBD2 | TRBV14 | NA | CASSTQRLAGGSYEQYF | TGTGCCAGCAGCACCCAAAGACTAGCGGGAGGTTCCTACGAGCAGTACTTC
14 | TRBJ1-1 | NA | TRBV6-1 | NA | CASSERGGANEAFF | TGTGCCAGCAGTGAAAGGGGAGGAGCCAACGAAGCTTTCTTT
17 | TRBJ2-4 | TRBD2 | TRBV7-2 | NA | CASSLVAGGLAKNIQYF | TGTGCCAGCAGCTTAGTTGCGGGAGGCCTAGCCAAAAACATTCAGTACTTC
18 | TRBJ2-3 | TRBD2 | TRBV25-1 | NA | CASSELGRAGVYADTQYF | TGTGCCAGCAGTGAATTGGGAAGAGCGGGAGTTTATGCAGATACGCAGTATTTT
14 | TRBJ1-2 | TRBD1 | TRBV4-1 | NA | CASRRPGQAVGYTF | TGCGCCAGCCGCCGACCGGGACAGGCCGTTGGCTACACCTTC
18 | TRBJ2-3 | TRBD2 | TRBV9 | NA | CASSVRSSGSYSTDTQYF | TGTGCCAGCAGCGTACGGTCTAGCGGTTCCTATAGCACAGATACGCAGTATTTT
13 | TRBJ2-5 | NA | TRBV29-1 | NA | CSVEKTGKETQYF | TGCAGCGTCGAGAAAACAGGGAAAGAGACCCAGTACTTC
12 | TRBJ2-3 | NA | TRBV7-2 | NA | CASSSSGDTQYF | TGTGCCAGCAGCTCCAGTGGAGATACGCAGTATTTT
15 | TRBJ2-5 | TRBD2 | TRBV27 | once | CASSLSGAGRETQYF | TGTGCCAGCAGTCTGAGCGGGGCTGGGCGGGAGACCCAGTACTTC
17 | TRBJ2-1 | TRBD2 | TRBV19 | NA | CASSHPGASGRSNEQFF | TGTGCCAGTAGCCACCCCGGGGCTAGCGGGAGAAGCAATGAGCAGTTCTTC
16 | TRBJ2-7 | TRBD2 | TRBV13 | once | CASSFLASGRSYEQYF | TGTGCCAGCAGCTTCCTAGCTAGCGGGAGAAGTTACGAGCAGTACTTC
14 | TRBJ2-1 | NA | TRBV27 | NA | CASSPLPGVFEQFF | TGTGCCAGCAGTCCCCTTCCGGGAGTGTTTGAGCAGTTCTTC
17 | TRBJ2-5 | TRBD1 | TRBV19 | NA | CASSSSNTGTGRETQYF | TGTGCCAGTAGTAGTTCTAATACCGGGACAGGGAGGGAGACCCAGTACTTC
16 | TRBJ2-3 | NA | TRBV2 | NA | CASSVRSGFRTDTQYF | TGTGCCAGCAGTGTTCGCTCGGGGTTTCGGACAGATACGCAGTATTTT
11 | TRBJ2-1 | NA | TRBV6-5 | few | CASSSSGEQFF | TGTGCCAGCAGTAGCAGCGGTGAGCAGTTCTTC